Following are 25 T cell receptor beta chains from one sample sequenced in a study of shared clonotypes between healthy human individuals. Some clones are missing from TCRdb's copy, which holds only in-frame ones; the method was immunoSEQ multiplex PCR. The sample holds about 2 million clones, roughly 94% seen once. Terminally differentiated effector memory CD45RA+ cells were excluded from the naive CD8 cells, which were CD45RO-negative and positively selected for CCR7. Specimen: naive CD8+ T cells sorted from blood. These receptors originate from a man aged 18 to 29 in good health.

Note on this clone: Other DNA sequences in the sample encode the same CDR3. The CDR3 loop reads CASSSLGSSYEQYF. Here the CDR3 DNA reads TGTGCCAGCAGTTCCCTAGGGAGCTCCTACGAGCAGTACTTC. The V and J genes are TRBV27 and TRBJ2-7; possibly TRBD2 for D (5 bases). The CDR3 is 14 residues long. Germline lookup yields CDR1 MNHEY and CDR2 SMNVEV (reference sequence). The germline V and J ends were trimmed by 4 bases and 0 bases, with 10 bases remaining between them.

The chain is built from TRBV11-2 and TRBJ2-7; 8 nucleotides line up with TRBD2. The V segment lost 2 bases and the J segment 3 bases; nucleotides outside the gene matches: 9. CDR1 SGHAT and CDR2 FQNNGV come from the germline V gene. CDR3 length: 16 residues. The DNA for the CDR3 is TGTGCCAGCAGCTTAAGCTACGGGAGGGCCGACTACGAGCAGTACTTC. This gives the protein CASSLSYGRADYEQYF.

V usage is TRBV10-3 and J usage is TRBJ2-7; D remains ambiguous. CDR1 and CDR2 (germline): ENHRY, SYGVKD. V was clipped by 4 bases and J by 5 bases, with 15 bases between them. The CDR3 runs 14 residues. CDR3 amino acids: CAISVDSSVDEQYF. CDR3 DNA sequence: TGTGCCATCAGTGTTGACTCCTCGGTCGACGAGCAGTACTTC.

This chain uses TRBV19 with TRBJ1-2, with D possibly TRBD1 on 5 matching bases. This CDR3 is built from 15 residues. Germline V gene sequence: CDR1 LNHDA, CDR2 SQIVND (reference sequence). Between the trimmed V and J ends, which lost 1 base and 3 bases, there was a span of 12 bases. CDR3 sequence (DNA): TGTGCCAGTAGTATAGCCGGGACCGGAGACTATGGCTACACCTTC. It specifies CASSIAGTGDYGYTF.

This clone has only one observation. The chain has TRBV6-6 and TRBJ2-5; perhaps TRBD1 as D (6 bases). CDR1 and CDR2 from the germline V gene are MNHNY and SVGAGI (reference sequence). The CDR3 consists of 14 residues. Deletions cut 7 bases from V and 5 bases from J, with 17 bases between. The CDR3 DNA follows: TGTGCCAGCAAAGACGAAGGGGGTTTCGAGACCCAGTACTTC. Translation: CASKDEGGFETQYF.

V usage is TRBV9 and J usage is TRBJ2-7; 7 bases are shared with TRBD1. Losses at the gene ends were 0 bases for V and 3 bases for J; bases not matched to a gene: 6. Germline CDR1 is SGDLS and CDR2 is YYNGEE. This CDR3 region has 15 residues. In DNA, the CDR3 is TGTGCCAGCAGCGTAGCTGGGACAGCTTACTACGAGCAGTACTTC. As protein: CASSVAGTAYYEQYF.

The rearrangement links TRBV5-8 to TRBJ2-7; 7 nucleotides align to TRBD2. Germline loops: CDR1 SGHTS, CDR2 YDEGEE. This CDR3 is 15 amino acids long. J gave up 3 bases and V 1 base, and 7 bases lay outside the gene matches. The CDR3 nucleotides read TGTGCCAGCAGCTTGTGGGGGGGGGACCACTACGAGCAGTACTTC. It translates to CASSLWGGDHYEQYF.

V gene TRBV9 combines with J gene TRBJ2-1; no firm D call. In germline, CDR1 is SGDLS, CDR2 YYNGEE. V lost 0 bases and J 2 bases, leaving 12 bases between the germline ends. The CDR3 runs 16 residues. CDR3 DNA sequence: TGTGCCAGCAGCGTAGGTCAGCCTTTCCCCTACAATGAGCAGTTCTTC. As protein: CASSVGQPFPYNEQFF. The full variable domain, completed using reference TRBV9 and TRBJ2-1, is DSGVTQTPKHLITATGQRVTLRCSPRSGDLSVYWYQQSLDQGLQFLIQYYNGEERAKGNILERFSAQQFPDLHSELNLSSLELGDSALYFCASSVGQPFPYNEQFFGPGTRLTVL.

This clone appeared a single time. V usage is TRBV7-8 and J usage is TRBJ1-1; 8 nucleotides match TRBD1. In germline, CDR1 is SGHVS, CDR2 FQNEAQ. The CDR3 extends over 16 amino acids. Trimming took 4 bases from V and 1 from J; bases not matched to a gene: 8. The CDR3 spells CASSSPTDRENTEAFF. CDR3 sequence (DNA): TGTGCCAGCAGCTCACCGACGGACAGGGAGAACACTGAAGCTTTCTTT.

The V gene is TRBV28, the J gene TRBJ1-5, with no clear D. This CDR3 contains 13 residues. The V end lost 7 bases, the J end lost 2 bases, and 9 bases lay between the germline ends. CDR1 and CDR2 (germline): MDHEN, SYDVKM. CDR3 bases: TGTGCCAGCAACTCTGAGGGCAATCAGCCCCAGCATTTT. Encoded protein: CASNSEGNQPQHF.

The chain is built from TRBV11-3 and TRBJ2-2; D call uncertain. Trimming cost V 5 bases and J 2 bases, with 12 bases left between them. CDR1 and CDR2 (germline): SGHNT, YENEEA. The CDR3 runs to 15 residues. CDR3 coding DNA: TGTGCCAGCAGCCCCCCCGGATCCAACACCGGGGAGCTGTTTTTT. It is translated as CASSPPGSNTGELFF.

The CDR3 region is CSVLSNTEAFF. CDR3 nucleotide sequence: TGCAGCGTTCTTTCGAACACTGAAGCTTTCTTT. This chain links TRBV29-1 with TRBJ1-1; D is ambiguous. The germline V and J ends were trimmed by 5 bases and 1 base, with 5 bases remaining between them. From germline, CDR1 is SQVTM and CDR2 ANQGSEA. The CDR3 runs 11 residues.

This clone has only a few counts. The sample contains more than one DNA sequence encoding this CDR3. This rearrangement joins TRBV4-1 to TRBJ1-6; 7 nucleotides line up with TRBD1. The CDR3 loop spans 14 amino acids. The V gene's germline CDR1 is MGHRA and CDR2 YSYEKL. With 3 bases clipped from V and 5 bases from J, the junction kept 1 base outside the gene matches. In nucleotides, the CDR3 is TGCGCCAGCAGCCAGGGACAGAATAATTCACCCCTCCACTTT. It translates to CASSQGQNNSPLHF.

Of note for this clone: Additional DNA sequences in this sample encode the identical CDR3. The V call is TRBV10-3, the J call TRBJ1-2, with unresolved D. With 0 bases removed from V and 2 bases from J, the gap between germline ends came to 7 bases. CDR3 size: 14 residues. Germline lookup yields CDR1 ENHRY and CDR2 SYGVKD. For the CDR3, the DNA is TGTGCCATCAGTGAGTCGGAAGGAAACTATGGCTACACCTTC. This codes for CAISESEGNYGYTF.

The chain couples TRBV7-6 to TRBJ2-1, with 7 bases aligning to TRBD1. This CDR3 spans 15 amino acids. The J segment lost 5 bases and the V segment lost 6 bases, leaving 10 bases of the junction unmatched. Germline lookup yields CDR1 SGHVS and CDR2 FNYEAQ. The DNA of the CDR3 is TGTGCCAGCAGTTTAACCCCGGGACAGAACAATGAGCAGTTCTTC. Residues: CASSLTPGQNNEQFF.

The V call is TRBV7-9, the J call TRBJ2-2, with TRBD2 matching over 11 bases. The CDR3 is 16 residues long. Trimming removed 5 bases from V and 7 bases from J; junction bases left unmatched: 9. The V gene's germline CDR1 is SEHNR and CDR2 FQNEAQ (reference sequence). The CDR3 coding sequence is TGTGCCAGCAGCCCCATACTAGCGGGAGTCTTCGGGGAGCTGTTTTTT. Its protein product is CASSPILAGVFGELFF.

The chain is built from TRBV6-4 and TRBJ1-4; 9 bases line up with TRBD1. Germline V gene sequence: CDR1 MRHNA, CDR2 SNTAGT. The length of the CDR3 is 17 residues. J gave up 4 bases and V 0 bases, and 6 bases lay outside the gene matches. Here the CDR3 DNA reads TGTGCCAGCAGTGACTCGGGGACAGGGCGAATTAATGAAAAACTGTTTTTT. It specifies CASSDSGTGRINEKLFF.

This clone occurred a few times. Different DNA sequences within this sample yield the same CDR3. This chain links TRBV9 with TRBJ1-1, with D unresolved. There are 13 residues in the CDR3. Germline CDR1 is SGDLS and CDR2 is YYNGEE. V was clipped by 0 bases and J by 1 base, with 4 bases between them. In DNA, the CDR3 is TGTGCCAGCAGCGTAGGACCGAACACTGAAGCTTTCTTT. This translates into CASSVGPNTEAFF.

The rearrangement links TRBV6-5 to TRBJ2-1; D call uncertain. This CDR3 has 15 residues. The V end lost 7 bases, the J end lost 0 bases, and 13 bases lay between the germline ends. Per germline, CDR1 MNHEY and CDR2 SVGAGI. The CDR3 here is CASTQSRSSYNEQFF. DNA of the CDR3: TGTGCCAGCACGCAGTCCCGGAGCTCCTACAATGAGCAGTTCTTC.

This chain uses TRBV7-8 with TRBJ1-1; TRBD1 matches 7 bases. CDR3 length equals 15 residues. Germline trimming cut 5 bases from V and 0 bases from J; bases unmatched to any gene: 6. Germline CDR1 reads SGHVS; CDR2 reads FQNEAQ. CDR3 region: CASSAPGTVNTEAFF. In DNA, the CDR3 is TGTGCCAGCAGCGCACCCGGGACAGTGAACACTGAAGCTTTCTTT.

The CDR3 DNA is TGTGCCAGTGGACCACGCCCTGCAGGTCAGCCCCAGCATTTT. Translation gives CASGPRPAGQPQHF. The chain combines TRBV19 with TRBJ1-5, with no clear D. Germline V gives CDR1 LNHDA, CDR2 SQIVND (reference sequence). The CDR3 is made up of 14 amino acids. The V and J ends lost 8 bases and 6 bases respectively, with 17 bases between them.

The CDR3 sequence is CASSLEAGYGYTF. The CDR3, as DNA: TGTGCCAGCAGCTTAGAGGCAGGGTATGGCTACACCTTC. This chain connects TRBV7-8 to TRBJ1-2; the D gene is possibly TRBD1 (5 bases). The CDR3 spans 13 residues. Germline values: CDR1 SGHVS, CDR2 FQNEAQ. V lost 1 base, J lost 5 bases, and 8 bases lay in between.

The chain carries TRBV7-9 and TRBJ1-3; D might be TRBD1 (6 bases). Germline assignment: CDR1 SEHNR and CDR2 FQNEAQ (reference sequence). The V end was cut by 4 bases, the J end by 2 bases, with 12 bases between. The CDR3 has 15 residues. The DNA for the CDR3 is TGTGCCAGCAGCTCCCCGGCAGGGGCTGGAAACACCATATATTTT. Its protein product is CASSSPAGAGNTIYF. Using reference TRBV7-9 and TRBJ1-3 for the parts outside the CDR3, the full variable domain is DTGVSQNPRHKITKRGQNVTFRCDPISEHNRLYWYRQTLGQGPEFLTYFQNEAQLEKSRLLSDRFSAERPKGSFSTLEIQRTEQGDSAMYLCASSSPAGAGNTIYFGEGSWLTVV.

The J gene is TRBJ2-2, the V gene TRBV7-8; D call uncertain. Trimming removed 2 bases from V and 2 bases from J, with 9 bases in between. This CDR3 spans 15 amino acids. Looked up from germline, CDR1 is SGHVS and CDR2 is FQNEAQ. The CDR3 loop reads CASSLRGSNTGELFF. The CDR3 DNA reads TGTGCCAGCAGCTTACGCGGTTCCAACACCGGGGAGCTGTTTTTT.

The chain recombines TRBV27 with TRBJ2-1; D call uncertain. Germline CDR1 MNHEY, CDR2 SMNVEV (reference sequence). Trimming left V 0 bases short and J 8 bases short, with 17 bases between. The CDR3 is 16 amino acids. The CDR3 DNA sequence: TGTGCCAGCAGTTTATCGAAAGGGTCGTTGATATATGAGCAGTTCTTC. As protein: CASSLSKGSLIYEQFF.